Sequencing of this TCR beta chain was carried out in a study of shared clonotypes between healthy human individuals. Findings and limits, study-wide: Few donors limited the genetic and exposure-history diversity represented.

About this clone: Its cognate antigen is unknown.

The genomic DNA of each subset was split evenly across several immunoSEQ plates. Only in-frame clones appear in the TCRdb table, and some are missing; sequencing was by immunoSEQ multiplex PCR. The sample shows some 2,000,000 clones, almost 96% of them seen only once. V was cut by 8 bases and J by 0 bases, with 11 bases left in between. CDR1 MRHNA and CDR2 SNTAGT come from the germline V gene. The CDR3 is made up of 14 amino acids. This rearrangement joins TRBV6-4 to TRBJ1-3; D uncertain. The sample comprised naive CD4+ T cells sorted from blood. Stated subset: CD45RA+ positively selected. The sequence came from a man younger than 35 in good health. The CDR3 region is CASPGNNSGNTIYF. The CDR3, as DNA: TGTGCCAGCCCCGGGAACAACTCTGGAAACACCATATATTTT.